A selection of T cell receptor beta chains follows, all from one sample in a study of memory B cells and T cells in multiple sclerosis. This table comes from immunoSEQ multiplex PCR, and its TCRdb copy is limited to in-frame clones, with some not included. The repertoire holds about 14,000 clones, with about 70% as singletons. Sequenced: memory (CD45RO+) CD4+ T cells from blood. These receptors originate from a human donor with multiple sclerosis. The CDR3 runs from the conserved cysteine through the conserved F or W. A D gene is named only where the DNA matches it firmly. Clone size is not always given. Where it is, it says once, few, many or a class for expanded clones.

TRBV5-4	TRBJ1-3	TRBD1	-	CASELQGAQNTIYF	TGTGCCAGCGAGCTACAGGGGGCTCAAAACACCATATATTTT
TRBV29-1	TRBJ2-4	-	-	CSVEEFEGIAKNIQYF	TGCAGCGTTGAAGAATTCGAGGGAATCGCCAAAAACATTCAGTACTTC
TRBV2	TRBJ2-7	-	few	CASSYRVTYEQYF	TGTGCCAGCAGTTACAGGGTTACCTACGAGCAGTACTTC
TRBV5-5	TRBJ1-2	-	once	CASSQQPGAGYGYTF	TGTGCCAGCAGCCAGCAACCAGGGGCTGGGTATGGCTACACCTTC
TRBV7-6	TRBJ2-1	TRBD2	-	CAVLSSGANEQFF	TGTGCCGTGCTATCTAGCGGGGCGAATGAGCAGTTCTTC
TRBV6-1	TRBJ2-7	-	-	CASRWAPFYEQYF	TGTGCCAGCAGATGGGCCCCATTCTACGAGCAGTACTTC
TRBV5-1	TRBJ2-7	TRBD2	-	CASSFGLAGDLSYEQYF	TGCGCCAGCAGCTTCGGACTAGCGGGAGACCTCTCCTACGAGCAGTACTTC
TRBV14	TRBJ2-5	-	few	CASSPRRAGGETQYF	TGTGCCAGCAGCCCAAGAAGGGCTGGAGGGGAGACCCAGTACTTC
TRBV28	TRBJ2-7	TRBD1	-	CASRNSGTGGPEQYF	TGTGCCAGCAGGAACTCCGGGACAGGGGGCCCCGAGCAGTACTTC
TRBV6-5	TRBJ2-5	TRBD2	-	CASSVMTGGETQYF	TGTGCCAGCAGTGTCATGACGGGAGGAGAGACCCAGTACTTC
TRBV10-3	TRBJ1-1	TRBD1	few	CATQNRGKGEAFF	TGTGCCACCCAAAACAGGGGGAAGGGTGAAGCTTTCTTT
TRBV14	TRBJ1-2	-	few	CASSQQAGIGAGGYTF	TGTGCCAGCAGCCAACAAGCCGGCATCGGGGCGGGGGGCTACACCTTC
TRBV28	TRBJ2-1	TRBD1	-	CASSYPGQGYNEQFF	TGTGCCAGCAGTTACCCGGGACAGGGGTACAATGAGCAGTTCTTC
TRBV5-1	TRBJ2-1	-	-	CASSPFPGQGNDEQFF	TGCGCCAGCAGCCCTTTCCCGGGGCAGGGGAACGATGAGCAGTTCTTC
TRBV14	TRBJ2-5	TRBD2	-	CASSQGWTSGRGLQETQYF	TGTGCCAGCAGCCAAGGCTGGACTAGCGGGAGGGGACTACAAGAGACCCAGTACTTC
TRBV12-5	TRBJ2-2	-	-	CASGLRLGDTGELFF	TGTGCTAGTGGTTTGCGTCTCGGGGACACCGGGGAGCTGTTTTTT
TRBV6-5	TRBJ1-1	-	once	CASSRRGQNTEAFF	TGTGCCAGCAGTCGGAGGGGCCAGAACACTGAAGCTTTCTTT
TRBV4-1	TRBJ2-3	-	-	CASSQDFDSYFTDTQYF	TGCGCCAGCAGCCAAGATTTCGACAGCTACTTCACAGATACGCAGTATTTT
TRBV19	TRBJ1-5	-	few	CASTLGGLSNQPQHF	TGTGCCAGTACCCTCGGGGGGCTTAGCAATCAGCCCCAGCATTTT
TRBV30	TRBJ2-1	TRBD2	-	CAWSRVAGVGNEQFF	TGTGCCTGGAGTCGAGTAGCGGGAGTCGGTAATGAGCAGTTCTTC
TRBV14	TRBJ2-3	-	-	CASSQDRLNTQYF	TGTGCCAGCAGCCAAGATCGGTTAAATACGCAGTATTTT
TRBV5-4	TRBJ2-4	TRBD1	-	CASSSDRGRENIQYF	TGTGCCAGCAGCTCCGACAGGGGGCGCGAAAACATTCAGTACTTC
TRBV6-1	TRBJ2-3	TRBD1	-	CASSDGTGGPTGDTQYF	TGTGCCAGCAGTGACGGGACAGGGGGCCCCACAGGCGATACGCAGTATTTT
TRBV5-1	TRBJ2-7	-	few	CASSPAGAGRREQYF	TGCGCCAGCAGCCCGGCCGGTGCGGGACGGCGAGAGCAGTACTTC
TRBV5-1	TRBJ2-7	-	-	CASSLNAGATYEQYF	TGCGCCAGCAGCTTGAACGCAGGGGCGACCTACGAGCAGTACTTC
TRBV5-4	TRBJ1-4	TRBD1	-	CASRDQQGTNEKLFF	TGTGCCAGCAGGGACCAACAGGGGACGAATGAAAAACTGTTTTTT
TRBV6-1	TRBJ1-5	TRBD1	once	CASSELQGALPQPQHF	TGTGCCAGCAGTGAACTGCAGGGGGCTCTTCCCCAGCCCCAGCATTTT
TRBV9	TRBJ2-3	-	-	CASSAGGYTDTQYF	TGTGCCAGCAGCGCCGGCGGATACACAGATACGCAGTATTTT
TRBV7-8	TRBJ1-6	-	-	CASSLRGSPLHF	TGTGCCAGCAGCCTCAGGGGTTCACCCCTCCACTTT
TRBV4-1	TRBJ1-2	TRBD1	-	CASSQGTGNYGYTF	TGCGCCAGCAGCCAAGGGACAGGGAACTATGGCTACACCTTC
TRBV28	TRBJ2-2	-	-	CASKAANTGELFF	TGTGCCAGCAAAGCGGCCAACACCGGGGAGCTGTTTTTT
TRBV7-3	TRBJ2-5	TRBD2	-	CASSQAGGETQYF	TGTGCCAGCAGCCAAGCGGGAGGAGAGACCCAGTACTTC